This T cell receptor beta chain appears in the sequencing data of a study of T cell responses to AZD1222 COVID-19 vaccine. Germline V lookup: CDR1 SQVTM, CDR2 ANQGSEA. The CDR3 length is 13 residues. Trimming took 6 bases from V and 7 from J; bases not matched to a gene: 8. For this clone: Its antigen is unidentified.

General study findings and limits: At baseline, just a handful of AZD1222 recipients tested seropositive. Regions 160-218 and 743-854 dominated among vaccine-associated CD4 TCRs spanning spike.

The protocol was immunoSEQ multiplex PCR, while the TCRdb copy is restricted to in-frame clones and leaves out a portion. The table includes approximately 140,000 clones, 92% detected once. Material: peripheral blood, obtained 28 days after the second AZD1222 dose. This chain links TRBV29-1 with TRBJ2-1; TRBD1 agrees at 8 bases. The TCR comes from an adult who received the AZD1222 COVID-19 vaccine. CDR3 in amino acids: CSVGAGGRNEQFF. The CDR3 nucleotides read TGCAGCGTGGGAGCAGGGGGCAGGAATGAGCAGTTCTTC.